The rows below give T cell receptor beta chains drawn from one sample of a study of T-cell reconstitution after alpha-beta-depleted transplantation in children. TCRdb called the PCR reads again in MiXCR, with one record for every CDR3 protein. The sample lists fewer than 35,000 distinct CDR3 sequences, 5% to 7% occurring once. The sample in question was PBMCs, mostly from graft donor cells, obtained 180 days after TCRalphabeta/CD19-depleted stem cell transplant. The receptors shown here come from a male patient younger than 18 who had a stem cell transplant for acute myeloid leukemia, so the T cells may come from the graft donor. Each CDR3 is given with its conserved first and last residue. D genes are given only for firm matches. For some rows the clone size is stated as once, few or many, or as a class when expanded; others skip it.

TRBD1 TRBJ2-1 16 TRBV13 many TGTGCCAGCAGCTTAATGGGACAGGGGGACTACAATGAGCAGTTCTTC CASSLMGQGDYNEQFF
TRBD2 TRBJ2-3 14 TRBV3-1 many TGTGCCAGCAGCCAAGTGGCGGGGGGAGATACGCAGTATTTT CASSQVAGGDTQYF
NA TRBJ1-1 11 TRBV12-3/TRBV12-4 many TGTGCCAGCAGCTCAGGGATATATGCTTTCTTT CASSSGIYAFF
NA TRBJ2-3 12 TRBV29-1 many TGCAGCGCAGGGAAGGGGACAGATACGCAGTATTTT CSAGKGTDTQYF
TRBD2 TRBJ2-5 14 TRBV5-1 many TGCGCCAGCAGCGCGGGACTAGCGGGAGAGACCCAGTACTTC CASSAGLAGETQYF
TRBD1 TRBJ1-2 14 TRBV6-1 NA TGTGCCAGCACCTTAGGACAGGGACTATATGGCTACACCTTC CASTLGQGLYGYTF
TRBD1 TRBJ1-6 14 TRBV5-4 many TGTGCCAGCAGCTTTACAGGGGTCAATTCACCCCTCCACTTT CASSFTGVNSPLHF
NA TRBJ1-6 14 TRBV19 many TGTGCCAGTAGTGACCGGGGTTTAGGGTCACCCCTCCACTTT CASSDRGLGSPLHF
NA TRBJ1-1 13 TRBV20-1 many TGCAGTGCTAAGACCCCGGTGAGCACTGAAGCTTTCTTT CSAKTPVSTEAFF
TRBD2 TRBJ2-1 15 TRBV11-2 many TGTGCCAGCAGCCTTAGCGGGGGGGCCTACAATGAGCAGTTCTTC CASSLSGGAYNEQFF
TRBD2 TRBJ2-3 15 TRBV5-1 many TGCGCCAGCAGCAATCTAGCGGGAGTCCCAGATACGCAGTATTTT CASSNLAGVPDTQYF
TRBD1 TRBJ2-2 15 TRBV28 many TGTGCCAGCAGTTTCCGGGACAGGTTTCACCGGGAGCTGTTTTTT CASSFRDRFHRELFF
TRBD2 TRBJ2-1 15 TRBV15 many TGTGCCACCAGCATCCTAACTAGCGGGAGGGTACGAAGGTTCTTC CATSILTSGRVRRFF
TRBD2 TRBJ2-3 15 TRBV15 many TGTGCCACCAGCTTTCCGGGACTAGCCGCAGATACGCAGTATTTT CATSFPGLAADTQYF
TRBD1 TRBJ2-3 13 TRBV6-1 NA TGTGCCACCAGGACAGGGGTAGCAGATACGCAGTATTTT CATRTGVADTQYF
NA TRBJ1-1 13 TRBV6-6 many TGTGCCAGCAGTTACGAAGGGGAGACTGAAGCTTTCTTT CASSYEGETEAFF
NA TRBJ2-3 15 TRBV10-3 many TGTGCCATCAGTGCTTGGGGCTTACTCACAGATACGCAGTATTTT CAISAWGLLTDTQYF
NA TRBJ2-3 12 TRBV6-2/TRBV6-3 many TGTGCCACCACCCCACGGGATGGGGGGCAGTATTTT CATTPRDGGQYF
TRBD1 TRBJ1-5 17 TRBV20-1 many TGCAGTGCTAGACCCACAGGGGGCAGGGAGAGCAATCAGCCCCAGCATTTT CSARPTGGRESNQPQHF
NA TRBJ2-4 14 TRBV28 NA TGTGCCAGCACCTCTATACTAGCCAAAAACATTCAGTACTTC CASTSILAKNIQYF
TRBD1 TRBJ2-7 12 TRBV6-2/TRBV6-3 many TGTGCCAGCAGGGACAGGGGGCGTGAGCAGTACTTC CASRDRGREQYF
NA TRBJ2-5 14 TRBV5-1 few TGCGCCAGCAGCTTGGCCGGGTCGGGGGAGACCCAGTACTTC CASSLAGSGETQYF
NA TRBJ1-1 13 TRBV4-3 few TGCGCCAGCAGCTCAACTATGAACACTGAAGCTTTCTTT CASSSTMNTEAFF
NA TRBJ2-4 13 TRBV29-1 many TGCAGCGTTGGAGCCAGAGCCAAAAACATTCAGTACTTC CSVGARAKNIQYF
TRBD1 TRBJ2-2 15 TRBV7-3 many TGTGCCAGCAGCTTTGACAGGGCGAACACCGGGGAGCTGTTTTTT CASSFDRANTGELFF
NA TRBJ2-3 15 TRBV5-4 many TGTGCCAGCAGCCCCCCGACGGGGACCCGTGATACGCAGTATTTT CASSPPTGTRDTQYF
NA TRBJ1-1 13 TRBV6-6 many TGTGCCAGCAGACCGCTCCTCGACTCGGGGGCTTTCTTT CASRPLLDSGAFF
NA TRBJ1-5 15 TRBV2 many TGTGCCAGCAGTGAAAACAGCAATAGCAATCAGCCCCAGCATTTT CASSENSNSNQPQHF